These T cell receptor beta chains were read from a single sample in a study of blood T cells in healthy people across ages. MiXCR was run by TCRdb on the 5' RACE reads, yielding one entry per CDR3 protein. The data show some 940,000 distinct CDR3 sequences, under 35% seen once. These data are also associated with another study on T cells of mothers and their children.

Source material: blood. The receptors were sampled from a woman aged 40 to 50 in good health. Both conserved end residues are part of each CDR3. Fields, in order: clone size, J gene, CDR3 length, D gene, V gene, CDR3 DNA, CDR3 protein. A D gene is named only where the DNA matches it firmly. Some rows mark clone size as missing; the rest say once, few, many or name a class of expanded clone.

size: many; J: TRBJ2-4; length: 12; D: .; V: TRBV7-6; DNA: TGTGCCAGCAGCCTAACGGGTAATGTTCAGTACTTC; CDR3: CASSLTGNVQYF
size: many; J: TRBJ1-1; length: 14; D: TRBD1; V: TRBV20-1; DNA: TGCAGTGCTAGAGAACCAGGGGGGAACACTGAAGCTTTCTTT; CDR3: CSAREPGGNTEAFF
size: few; J: TRBJ2-4; length: 14; D: TRBD2; V: TRBV5-5; DNA: TGTGCCAGCAGCTTGGAACGGGGGGGAAACATTCAGTACTTC; CDR3: CASSLERGGNIQYF
size: .; J: TRBJ1-4; length: 16; D: .; V: TRBV15; DNA: TGTGCCACCAGCAGAGATATTGGGGGCGCTAATGAAAAACTGTTTTTT; CDR3: CATSRDIGGANEKLFF
size: .; J: TRBJ2-5; length: 18; D: TRBD2; V: TRBV9; DNA: TGTGCCAGCACCCCTTCGGGGGGGGTATTCTTTTCGGGAGAGACCCAGTACTTC; CDR3: CASTPSGGVFFSGETQYF
size: .; J: TRBJ2-3; length: 11; D: .; V: TRBV28; DNA: TGTGCCAGCATAACAGGAGATACGCAGTATTTT; CDR3: CASITGDTQYF
size: .; J: TRBJ2-3; length: 14; D: TRBD2; V: TRBV20-1; DNA: TGCAGTAATATAGCGGGGGGGCGGGGAGATACGCAGTATTTT; CDR3: CSNIAGGRGDTQYF
size: .; J: TRBJ2-5; length: 15; D: .; V: TRBV5-1; DNA: TGCGCCAGCAGCTTGGCCGTCTGGGTTGAAGGGACCCAGTACTTC; CDR3: CASSLAVWVEGTQYF
size: .; J: TRBJ2-5; length: 16; D: TRBD2; V: TRBV9; DNA: TGTGCCAGCAGCGTAGAGGGACTAGCGAGTCAAGAGACCCAGTACTTC; CDR3: CASSVEGLASQETQYF
size: many; J: TRBJ2-7; length: 12; D: .; V: TRBV29-1; DNA: TGCAGCGTTGGTCGGGCGCAAGGCAAGCAGTACTTC; CDR3: CSVGRAQGKQYF
size: few; J: TRBJ2-7; length: 15; D: TRBD2; V: TRBV28; DNA: TGTGCCAGCAGGGTAGGGACTAGCGGGGCCTGGGAGCAGTACTTC; CDR3: CASRVGTSGAWEQYF
size: .; J: TRBJ2-3; length: 15; D: TRBD2; V: TRBV6-5; DNA: TGTGCCAGCAGTTACATCAGCGGGGGGAAAGATACGCAGTATTTT; CDR3: CASSYISGGKDTQYF
size: few; J: TRBJ2-4; length: 14; D: .; V: TRBV2; DNA: TGTGCCAGCGAGAGAGATCTAGCCAAAAACATTCAGTACTTC; CDR3: CASERDLAKNIQYF
size: .; J: TRBJ1-2; length: 13; D: .; V: TRBV7-6; DNA: TGTGCCAGCAGCTCCGCAGGGGAGGTCGGCTACACCTTC; CDR3: CASSSAGEVGYTF
size: few; J: TRBJ2-1; length: 14; D: .; V: TRBV5-6; DNA: TGTGCCAGCAGCAGCCGGGACGGCTACAATGAGCAGTTCTTC; CDR3: CASSSRDGYNEQFF
size: .; J: TRBJ1-4; length: 20; D: TRBD1; V: TRBV3-1; DNA: TGTGCCAGCAGCCAAGATATGAGGCAGGGGGCGCGAGGAACTAATGAAAAACTGTTTTTT; CDR3: CASSQDMRQGARGTNEKLFF
size: few; J: TRBJ2-7; length: 16; D: .; V: TRBV15; DNA: TGTGCCACCAGCAGAGATAGGGCAGGCCGAGGGAATGAGCAGTACTTC; CDR3: CATSRDRAGRGNEQYF
size: few; J: TRBJ2-5; length: 17; D: TRBD2; V: TRBV28; DNA: TGTGCCAGCAGTTTTGGGACGGGACTAGCGGACCAAGAGACCCGGTACTTC; CDR3: CASSFGTGLADQETRYF
size: few; J: TRBJ1-4; length: 15; D: .; V: TRBV12-3/TRBV12-4; DNA: TGTGCCAGCAGTTTAGGGGGGGCCGGTAATGAAAAACTGTTTTTT; CDR3: CASSLGGAGNEKLFF
size: few; J: TRBJ1-1; length: 14; D: .; V: TRBV7-2; DNA: TGTGCCAGCAGCTTAGACAATTCACACACTGAAGCTTTCTTT; CDR3: CASSLDNSHTEAFF
size: few; J: TRBJ1-2; length: 14; D: TRBD1; V: TRBV20-1; DNA: TGCAGTGCCGAGACAGGGGGGCTTATCTATGGCTACACCTTC; CDR3: CSAETGGLIYGYTF
size: .; J: TRBJ2-3; length: 16; D: TRBD1; V: TRBV6-5; DNA: TGTGCCAGCAGTTATCAGTCCAGGGGGCGGACAGATACGCAGTATTTT; CDR3: CASSYQSRGRTDTQYF
size: .; J: TRBJ1-1; length: 14; D: .; V: TRBV18; DNA: TGTGCCAGCTCACCACCAGCCCAGAACACTGAAGCTTTCTTT; CDR3: CASSPPAQNTEAFF
size: .; J: TRBJ1-2; length: 13; D: .; V: TRBV4-2; DNA: TGTGCCTCGTCCCCTTGGCAGGGAGGAAGCTACACCTTC; CDR3: CASSPWQGGSYTF
size: few; J: TRBJ1-2; length: 14; D: TRBD1; V: TRBV5-8; DNA: TGTGCCAGCAGCTTTTCAGGGGGCCGCTATGGCTACACCTTC; CDR3: CASSFSGGRYGYTF
size: .; J: TRBJ1-4; length: 14; D: .; V: TRBV6-1; DNA: TGTGCCAGCTTTGGAGCTCCGGCAAATGAAAAACTGTTTTTT; CDR3: CASFGAPANEKLFF
size: many; J: TRBJ2-7; length: 14; D: .; V: TRBV21-1; DNA: TGTGCCAGCACCCCGGGCCCATACCCCTACGAGCAGTACTTC; CDR3: CASTPGPYPYEQYF
size: .; J: TRBJ1-2; length: 17; D: .; V: TRBV5-1; DNA: TGCGCCAGCAGCCACCCCCCAGGGCAGGGCCCTAACTATGGCTACACCTTC; CDR3: CASSHPPGQGPNYGYTF
size: once; J: TRBJ1-5; length: 15; D: .; V: TRBV20-1; DNA: TGCAGTGCTAGAGAAGGGGGAGCGGGCAATCAGCCCCAGCATTTT; CDR3: CSAREGGAGNQPQHF
size: .; J: TRBJ1-2; length: 14; D: .; V: TRBV28; DNA: TGTGCCAGCAGTTCTTCTCGGCAGGGTGCTGGCTACACCTTC; CDR3: CASSSSRQGAGYTF
size: .; J: TRBJ1-2; length: 14; D: TRBD1; V: TRBV28; DNA: TGTGCCAGCAGTTCAGCGAGGGGGCTGTATGGCTACACCTTC; CDR3: CASSSARGLYGYTF
size: few; J: TRBJ2-2; length: 16; D: TRBD2; V: TRBV20-1; DNA: TGCAGTGCTAGAGATTGGCTAGCGGGGGAAACCGGGGAGCTGTTTTTT; CDR3: CSARDWLAGETGELFF
size: few; J: TRBJ2-7; length: 16; D: .; V: TRBV28; DNA: TGTGCCAGCACCTCTTTAGGGTCAGGGGGGTCCTACGAGCAGTACTTC; CDR3: CASTSLGSGGSYEQYF
size: .; J: TRBJ1-1; length: 13; D: .; V: TRBV20-1; DNA: TGCAGTGCTACCGGCGGGCCCAACACTGAAGCTTTCTTT; CDR3: CSATGGPNTEAFF
size: many; J: TRBJ1-1; length: 13; D: .; V: TRBV7-2; DNA: TGTGCCAGCAGCTTAGACTCGAACACTGAAGCTTTCTTT; CDR3: CASSLDSNTEAFF
size: few; J: TRBJ2-1; length: 16; D: TRBD2; V: TRBV7-9; DNA: TGTGCCAGCAGCTTGACAGCGGGGGGGCCGTTGGATGAGCAGTTCTTC; CDR3: CASSLTAGGPLDEQFF
size: few; J: TRBJ2-3; length: 14; D: .; V: TRBV13; DNA: TGTGCCAGCAGCCACGCACCGGACCCCTATACGCAGTATTTT; CDR3: CASSHAPDPYTQYF
size: .; J: TRBJ1-1; length: 13; D: .; V: TRBV7-2; DNA: TGTGCCGGCAGCTTAGGCAAGAACACTGAAGCTTTCTTT; CDR3: CAGSLGKNTEAFF
size: .; J: TRBJ2-7; length: 14; D: .; V: TRBV7-9; DNA: TGTGCCAGCAGCGGGGCTGGGTTTTCCTACGAGCAGTACTTC; CDR3: CASSGAGFSYEQYF
size: many; J: TRBJ2-7; length: 13; D: TRBD1; V: TRBV19; DNA: TGTGCCAGTAGTCCGGGGACAGGTGACGGACAGTACTTC; CDR3: CASSPGTGDGQYF
size: .; J: TRBJ1-1; length: 13; D: .; V: TRBV6-5; DNA: TGTGCCAGCAGTTACCAGGAGTCCACTGAAGCTTTCTTT; CDR3: CASSYQESTEAFF
size: .; J: TRBJ2-3; length: 15; D: .; V: TRBV4-1; DNA: TGCGCCAGCAGCCAAACAGTCCTGGGGACAGATACGCAGTATTTT; CDR3: CASSQTVLGTDTQYF
size: .; J: TRBJ1-5; length: 15; D: .; V: TRBV28; DNA: TGTGCCAGCAGCATCGCATACAGGGTTGATCAGCCCCAGCATTTT; CDR3: CASSIAYRVDQPQHF
size: .; J: TRBJ2-7; length: 16; D: TRBD1; V: TRBV20-1; DNA: TGCAGTGCCTCACCTTACAGGGGCCCCTCTCGGGACGAGCAGTACTTC; CDR3: CSASPYRGPSRDEQYF
size: few; J: TRBJ2-4; length: 16; D: .; V: TRBV4-1; DNA: TGCGCCAGCAGCCAAGAGTATACTACTTACAAAAACATTCAGTACTTC; CDR3: CASSQEYTTYKNIQYF
size: many; J: TRBJ2-7; length: 16; D: TRBD1; V: TRBV11-2; DNA: TGTGCCAGCAGCTTAGATTGGCAGGGGGCTACCTACGAGCAGTACTTC; CDR3: CASSLDWQGATYEQYF
size: .; J: TRBJ1-5; length: 16; D: TRBD1; V: TRBV6-1; DNA: TGTGCCAGCAGTGAAGGTGACAGGGTGAGCAATCAGCCCCAGCATTTT; CDR3: CASSEGDRVSNQPQHF
size: .; J: TRBJ1-2; length: 15; D: TRBD1; V: TRBV7-2; DNA: TGTGCCAGCAGCCAGAATATGGGACAGGGGGATGGCTACACCTTC; CDR3: CASSQNMGQGDGYTF
size: many; J: TRBJ2-7; length: 13; D: .; V: TRBV20-1; DNA: TGCAGTGCTAGAGTGAGGGGACGGTACGAGCAGTACTTC; CDR3: CSARVRGRYEQYF